This T cell receptor (beta chain) was identified during a study of blood T cell repertoires in COVID-19. Study-level information: COVID-19 samples, acute and convalescent, were from the United States, Italy and Spain. Sources were T cells, B-cell-depleted T cells, or PBMCs; the material itself was cDNA or gDNA.

Germline CDR1 MDHEN, CDR2 SYDVKM. The CDR3 totals 14 residues. Germline trimming cut 5 bases from V and 7 bases from J; bases unmatched to any gene: 8. Original processing notes: Amplification of reference gene primers was used by the study to estimate nucleated cell counts. Sequencing was performed with immunoSEQ multiplex PCR; in TCRdb, only in-frame clones are kept and a portion is missing. The DNA gave D and trimming, while V, J and clone size come from that table. The sample yields about 170,000 clones, around 83% seen once. This clone was seen only once. The sequencing input was peripheral blood. V is TRBV28 and J is TRBJ2-1; 7 nucleotides agree with TRBD1. This receptor was taken from a woman of 80 years or more in a cohort sampled during active or convalescent COVID-19. CDR3 DNA sequence: TGTGCCAGCAGTCTTCAGGGGGTGAGGAATGAGCAGTTCTTC. Encoded protein: CASSLQGVRNEQFF.